The 3 T cell receptor beta chains below all came from one sample that was sequenced in a study of shared clonotypes between healthy human individuals. Sequencing used immunoSEQ multiplex PCR; TCRdb keeps in-frame clones, though not all of them. Among roughly 2.4 million clones, 90% to 96% were seen once, and the ten largest hold over 0.1%. The sequenced sample consisted of naive CD4+ T cells sorted from blood. The subset here: CD45RA+ positively selected. These receptors originate from a man younger than 35 in good health.

This sequence joins TRBV7-2 and TRBJ2-7; 8 bases line up with TRBD2. The CDR3 runs 15 residues. CDR1 and CDR2 from the germline V gene are SGHTA and FQGNSA. J lost 0 bases, V lost 5 bases, and 6 bases had no gene match. CDR3 DNA sequence: TGTGCCAGCAGCCGTAGCGGGGTGAGCTCCTACGAGCAGTACTTC. It yields the protein CASSRSGVSSYEQYF.

This chain connects TRBV6-1 to TRBJ1-5; weak D call: TRBD1 (6 bases). The CDR3 loop spans 16 amino acids. Germline V gene sequence: CDR1 MNHNS, CDR2 SASEGT. V lost 1 base and J lost 11, with 21 bases in between. For the CDR3, the DNA is TGTGCCAGCAGTGAAGTGGGAGGGGGGAAAACGAGGACCCAGCATTTT. Protein product: CASSEVGGGKTRTQHF.

The rearrangement uses TRBV11-3 and TRBJ2-3, with TRBD2 identical over 8 bases. The CDR3 contains 17 residues. CDR1 and CDR2 (germline): SGHNT, YENEEA. V shed 0 bases, J shed 1 base, and the junction held 6 bases outside the gene matches. CDR3 DNA: TGTGCCAGCAGCTTAGACGGGGGGGGCCACCGCACAGATACGCAGTATTTT. Residues: CASSLDGGGHRTDTQYF.